These T cell receptor beta chains were read from a single sample in a study of T cell clonotyping in hematopoietic cell transplantation. Here immunoSEQ multiplex PCR was the method, and the copy in TCRdb shows in-frame clones only, minus some. Seen here are roughly 30,000 clones, around three quarters observed once, and the top ten hold 5.5% to 8%. Sequences were derived from peripheral blood mononuclear cells, sampled before stem cell transplant. These receptors were obtained from a woman under 40 with chronic myeloid leukemia. Some clones in this sample may be carry-over from other donors' samples. CDR3s include the opening cysteine and the closing phenylalanine or tryptophan. Fields, in order: clone size, V gene, J gene, D gene, CDR3 DNA, CDR3 protein. The D gene is left open where the match is weak. Where a row states a size, it is once, few, many or the class of an expanded clone; other rows omit it.

clone_size: NA
v_call: TRBV7-9
j_call: TRBJ1-2
d_call: NA
cdr3_nt: TGTGCCAGCAGCTTATTAGACTATGGCTACACCTTC
cdr3_aa: CASSLLDYGYTF

clone_size: few
v_call: TRBV28
j_call: TRBJ1-3
d_call: NA
cdr3_nt: TGTGCCAGCAGTTGGGAAGCTTCTGGAAACACCATATATTTT
cdr3_aa: CASSWEASGNTIYF

clone_size: NA
v_call: TRBV29-1
j_call: TRBJ1-1
d_call: NA
cdr3_nt: TGCAGCGTTGGTAAACTGGTCGGACGGAACACTGAAGCTTTCTTT
cdr3_aa: CSVGKLVGRNTEAFF

clone_size: NA
v_call: TRBV5-1
j_call: TRBJ2-5
d_call: NA
cdr3_nt: TGCGCCAGCAGCTTGCTAACAGGCCAAGAGACCCAGTACTTC
cdr3_aa: CASSLLTGQETQYF

clone_size: NA
v_call: TRBV6-5
j_call: TRBJ2-7
d_call: NA
cdr3_nt: TGTGCCAGCAGTTACTCGTACGCCTACGAGCAGTACTTC
cdr3_aa: CASSYSYAYEQYF

clone_size: NA
v_call: TRBV28
j_call: TRBJ2-7
d_call: NA
cdr3_nt: TGTGCCAGCAGTCTCACTTACGAGCAGTACTTC
cdr3_aa: CASSLTYEQYF

clone_size: medium-sized
v_call: TRBV11-2
j_call: TRBJ1-6
d_call: TRBD1
cdr3_nt: TGTGCCAGCAGCTCAACCGGGACAGGGGGTTCACCCCTCCACTTT
cdr3_aa: CASSSTGTGGSPLHF

clone_size: NA
v_call: TRBV30
j_call: TRBJ2-7
d_call: NA
cdr3_nt: TGTGCCTGGAGTGTACAATGGTCCGACGGAACGGGGGAGCAGTACTTC
cdr3_aa: CAWSVQWSDGTGEQYF

clone_size: NA
v_call: TRBV30
j_call: TRBJ2-7
d_call: TRBD2
cdr3_nt: TGTGCCTGGAGGGCGACTAGCGGGAGAACCTACGAGCAGTACTTC
cdr3_aa: CAWRATSGRTYEQYF

clone_size: NA
v_call: TRBV5-1
j_call: TRBJ2-7
d_call: NA
cdr3_nt: TGCGCCAGCAGCCCGGAAGGCAGGGGCGGGTACGAGCAGTACTTC
cdr3_aa: CASSPEGRGGYEQYF

clone_size: NA
v_call: TRBV5-4
j_call: TRBJ1-6
d_call: NA
cdr3_nt: TGTGCCAGCAGCCGATGGGGCGATTCACCCCTCCACTTT
cdr3_aa: CASSRWGDSPLHF